The rows below give T cell receptor beta chains drawn from one sample of a study of beta chain features in type 1 diabetes. Libraries were prepared by immunoSEQ multiplex PCR; TCRdb keeps only in-frame clonotypes and omits some of them. The sample yields about 160,000 clones, approximately 8% seen once. The specimen was central memory CD4+ T cells from blood. These receptors were taken from a man aged 18-30 years with type 1 diabetes. The CDR3 runs from the conserved cysteine through the conserved F or W. The D gene is left open where the match is weak. For some rows the clone size is stated as once, few or many, or as a class when expanded; others skip it.

abundance: many; d_gene: TRBD1; j_gene: TRBJ1-5; v_gene: TRBV4-1; CDR3nt: TGCGCCAGCAGCCAAGATCTTCGCAGGGGGCCTGACAATCAGCCCCAGCATTTT; CDR3aa: CASSQDLRRGPDNQPQHF
abundance: many; d_gene: -; j_gene: TRBJ1-1; v_gene: TRBV4-3; CDR3nt: TGCGCCAGCAGCCAAGAATCACAGAACACTGAAGCTTTCTTT; CDR3aa: CASSQESQNTEAFF
abundance: few; d_gene: -; j_gene: TRBJ2-3; v_gene: TRBV19; CDR3nt: TGTGCCAGTAGTATAGGAGGGGATACGCAGTATTTT; CDR3aa: CASSIGGDTQYF
abundance: few; d_gene: -; j_gene: TRBJ1-1; v_gene: TRBV11-2; CDR3nt: TGTGCCAGCAGCTTCGGTAGGAACACTGAAGCTTTCTTT; CDR3aa: CASSFGRNTEAFF
abundance: -; d_gene: -; j_gene: TRBJ2-7; v_gene: TRBV18; CDR3nt: TGTGCCAGCTCACCACCGAGGACAACGTACGAGCAGTACTTC; CDR3aa: CASSPPRTTYEQYF
abundance: -; d_gene: -; j_gene: TRBJ1-4; v_gene: TRBV27; CDR3nt: TGTGCCAGCAGCCAACAGGGCATTGGATATATGACTAATGAAAAACTGTTTTTT; CDR3aa: CASSQQGIGYMTNEKLFF
abundance: few; d_gene: -; j_gene: TRBJ1-1; v_gene: TRBV7-9; CDR3nt: TGTGCCAGCAGCTTAGGGAGGGTTTACATGAACACTGAAGCTTTCTTT; CDR3aa: CASSLGRVYMNTEAFF
abundance: -; d_gene: TRBD1; j_gene: TRBJ1-2; v_gene: TRBV7-9; CDR3nt: TGTGCCAGCAGCCTCAACAGGGGAGATGGCTACACCTTC; CDR3aa: CASSLNRGDGYTF
abundance: -; d_gene: -; j_gene: TRBJ1-1; v_gene: TRBV18; CDR3nt: TGTGCCAGCTCACCTGGGAGGAACACTGAAGCTTTCTTT; CDR3aa: CASSPGRNTEAFF
abundance: few; d_gene: -; j_gene: TRBJ1-1; v_gene: TRBV7-9; CDR3nt: TGTGCCAGCAGCCGAGACGCCGGAGCTGAAGCTTTCTTT; CDR3aa: CASSRDAGAEAFF
abundance: -; d_gene: TRBD1; j_gene: TRBJ1-5; v_gene: TRBV2; CDR3nt: TGTGCCAGCACCGAGGACAGGAGGCAGCCCCAGCATTTT; CDR3aa: CASTEDRRQPQHF
abundance: -; d_gene: TRBD2; j_gene: TRBJ2-5; v_gene: TRBV28; CDR3nt: TGTGCCAGCAGCGGGAGGGCCGTCGAGACCCAGTACTTC; CDR3aa: CASSGRAVETQYF
abundance: -; d_gene: TRBD2; j_gene: TRBJ2-1; v_gene: TRBV5-6; CDR3nt: TGTGCCAGCAGCTTTCTGATGGGACTAGACTTAAAGGTGGTCTTC; CDR3aa: CASSFLMGLDLKVVF
abundance: few; d_gene: TRBD1; j_gene: TRBJ1-1; v_gene: TRBV19; CDR3nt: TGTGCCAGTCGACGGGACAGGAAGAACACTGAAGCTTTCTTT; CDR3aa: CASRRDRKNTEAFF
abundance: -; d_gene: -; j_gene: TRBJ2-5; v_gene: TRBV9; CDR3nt: TGTGCCAGCAGCGTAGACCGGGGCCAAGAGACCCAGTACTTC; CDR3aa: CASSVDRGQETQYF
abundance: -; d_gene: -; j_gene: TRBJ1-2; v_gene: TRBV5-6; CDR3nt: TGTGCCAGCAGCTTAAACAAGTTAAACTATGGCTACACCTTC; CDR3aa: CASSLNKLNYGYTF
abundance: many; d_gene: -; j_gene: TRBJ2-1; v_gene: TRBV5-6; CDR3nt: TGTGCCAGCAGCTTGAATCCCGGGACACAGCAGTTCTTC; CDR3aa: CASSLNPGTQQFF
abundance: -; d_gene: -; j_gene: TRBJ1-1; v_gene: TRBV29-1; CDR3nt: TGCAGCGTCGCGGAGTGGGACACTGAAGCTTTCTTT; CDR3aa: CSVAEWDTEAFF
abundance: few; d_gene: -; j_gene: TRBJ2-5; v_gene: TRBV29-1; CDR3nt: TGCAGCGTTGCTTCATCAAAGAGAGAGACCCAGTACTTC; CDR3aa: CSVASSKRETQYF
abundance: few; d_gene: TRBD2; j_gene: TRBJ2-5; v_gene: TRBV9; CDR3nt: TGTGCCAGCAGCGTAGATAGCGGGGATGGAGAGACCCAGTACTTC; CDR3aa: CASSVDSGDGETQYF
abundance: once; d_gene: -; j_gene: TRBJ2-5; v_gene: TRBV15; CDR3nt: TGTGCCACCAGCTTCAGGTACCAAGAGACCCAGTACTTC; CDR3aa: CATSFRYQETQYF
abundance: few; d_gene: -; j_gene: TRBJ1-3; v_gene: TRBV18; CDR3nt: TGTGCCAGCTCTGAACCAGGGATGACTGGAAACACCATATATTTT; CDR3aa: CASSEPGMTGNTIYF
abundance: few; d_gene: -; j_gene: TRBJ1-5; v_gene: TRBV7-9; CDR3nt: TGTGCCAGCAGCCCCATTTCTCCGCAGGGCCGGCAGCCCCAGCATTTT; CDR3aa: CASSPISPQGRQPQHF
abundance: few; d_gene: -; j_gene: TRBJ2-3; v_gene: TRBV7-9; CDR3nt: TGTGCCAGCAGCTTACCTGGGGGGTCAGGCGCTAGCACAGATACGCAGTATTTT; CDR3aa: CASSLPGGSGASTDTQYF
abundance: few; d_gene: TRBD1; j_gene: TRBJ1-4; v_gene: TRBV5-4; CDR3nt: TGTGCCAGCAGCATGGGGACAGGGCGGAGTGAAAAACTGTTTTTT; CDR3aa: CASSMGTGRSEKLFF
abundance: -; d_gene: -; j_gene: TRBJ2-6; v_gene: TRBV5-4; CDR3nt: TGTGCCAGCAGAAGGACAATCCCCAACGTCCTGACTTTC; CDR3aa: CASRRTIPNVLTF
abundance: -; d_gene: TRBD1; j_gene: TRBJ1-5; v_gene: TRBV7-2; CDR3nt: TGTGCCAGCAGCCCGGGACAGATCAATCAGCCCCAGCATTTT; CDR3aa: CASSPGQINQPQHF
abundance: few; d_gene: TRBD2; j_gene: TRBJ2-5; v_gene: TRBV14; CDR3nt: TGTGCCAGCAGCCCACGGCTAGCGGGAGTAGAGACCCAGTACTTC; CDR3aa: CASSPRLAGVETQYF
abundance: -; d_gene: -; j_gene: TRBJ2-1; v_gene: TRBV29-1; CDR3nt: TGCAGCGTCCGGACCCCGGGGGATGAGCAGTTCTTC; CDR3aa: CSVRTPGDEQFF
abundance: few; d_gene: TRBD2; j_gene: TRBJ2-7; v_gene: TRBV5-1; CDR3nt: TGCGCCAGCAGCTTTCAGCGGGAGCAGTACGAGCAGTACTTC; CDR3aa: CASSFQREQYEQYF
abundance: -; d_gene: -; j_gene: TRBJ1-5; v_gene: TRBV6-1; CDR3nt: TGTGCCAGCAGTGAACGTGGAGGGGCCGGGCAGCCCCAGCATTTT; CDR3aa: CASSERGGAGQPQHF
abundance: few; d_gene: TRBD1; j_gene: TRBJ1-2; v_gene: TRBV11-2; CDR3nt: TGTGCCAGCAGCGGCCGGGACAGAACCTATGGCTACACCTTC; CDR3aa: CASSGRDRTYGYTF
abundance: -; d_gene: -; j_gene: TRBJ2-3; v_gene: TRBV7-9; CDR3nt: TGTGCCAGCAGCTTACAATCAGATACGCAGTATTTT; CDR3aa: CASSLQSDTQYF
abundance: -; d_gene: -; j_gene: TRBJ2-1; v_gene: TRBV5-1; CDR3nt: TGCGCCAGCAGCCCCGACAGCCTCAACAATGAGCAGTTCTTC; CDR3aa: CASSPDSLNNEQFF
abundance: few; d_gene: -; j_gene: TRBJ2-7; v_gene: TRBV5-5; CDR3nt: TGTGCCAGCAGCTTGGCTCGGGACACCTTCTACGAGCAGTACTTC; CDR3aa: CASSLARDTFYEQYF
abundance: -; d_gene: TRBD1; j_gene: TRBJ2-5; v_gene: TRBV11-2; CDR3nt: TGTGCCAGCAGCGGGGGGACAGGGGGGTTAGAGGAGACCCAGTACTTC; CDR3aa: CASSGGTGGLEETQYF
abundance: few; d_gene: TRBD2; j_gene: TRBJ2-7; v_gene: TRBV7-9; CDR3nt: TGTGCCAGCAGCTATAGCGGGATAGGAGGCGAGCAGTACTTC; CDR3aa: CASSYSGIGGEQYF
abundance: few; d_gene: TRBD2; j_gene: TRBJ2-3; v_gene: TRBV30; CDR3nt: TGTGCCTGGGGTTTCAGCGGGAGGGCCACAGATACGCAGTATTTT; CDR3aa: CAWGFSGRATDTQYF
abundance: few; d_gene: TRBD2; j_gene: TRBJ2-1; v_gene: TRBV28; CDR3nt: TGTGCCAGCAGCCCCGGGACTAGGAATAACAATGAGCAGTTCTTC; CDR3aa: CASSPGTRNNNEQFF
abundance: -; d_gene: -; j_gene: TRBJ2-1; v_gene: TRBV18; CDR3nt: TGTGCCAGCTCTCGCGGAAGCGCGAATGAGCAGTTCTTC; CDR3aa: CASSRGSANEQFF
abundance: -; d_gene: TRBD2; j_gene: TRBJ2-5; v_gene: TRBV4-1; CDR3nt: TGCGCCAGCAGCCAAGATCGAGCGGGGGGGCAAGAGACCCAGTACTTC; CDR3aa: CASSQDRAGGQETQYF
abundance: few; d_gene: TRBD1; j_gene: TRBJ2-4; v_gene: TRBV6-5; CDR3nt: TGTGCCAGCAAGAGGACAGGGGACGCCAAAAACATTCAGTACTTC; CDR3aa: CASKRTGDAKNIQYF
abundance: few; d_gene: TRBD2; j_gene: TRBJ2-7; v_gene: TRBV5-1; CDR3nt: TGCGCCAGCAGCGGGGGGACTAGCGACTCCTACGAGCAGTACTTC; CDR3aa: CASSGGTSDSYEQYF
abundance: many; d_gene: -; j_gene: TRBJ2-1; v_gene: TRBV21-1; CDR3nt: TGTGCCAGCAGCAATAGTAAGCGGGGTACTTACAATGAGCAGTTCTTC; CDR3aa: CASSNSKRGTYNEQFF
abundance: -; d_gene: TRBD1; j_gene: TRBJ2-7; v_gene: TRBV27; CDR3nt: TGTGCCAGCAGTCCCCACCTTGGACAGGAAAACTCCTACGAGCAGTACTTC; CDR3aa: CASSPHLGQENSYEQYF
abundance: few; d_gene: TRBD1; j_gene: TRBJ1-2; v_gene: TRBV6-5; CDR3nt: TGTGCCAGCATCGGACAGGGGGACTATGGCTACACCTTC; CDR3aa: CASIGQGDYGYTF
abundance: -; d_gene: TRBD1; j_gene: TRBJ2-2; v_gene: TRBV5-1; CDR3nt: TGCGCCAGCAGCGTGGACAGGGGGAGCGCCGGGGAGCTGTTTTTT; CDR3aa: CASSVDRGSAGELFF
abundance: -; d_gene: TRBD1; j_gene: TRBJ1-2; v_gene: TRBV6-6; CDR3nt: TGTGCCAGCAGTTACCCGGGACAGCACCTCTATGGCTACACCTTC; CDR3aa: CASSYPGQHLYGYTF
abundance: -; d_gene: -; j_gene: TRBJ2-7; v_gene: TRBV27; CDR3nt: TGTGCCAGCAGTCGGCAGGGGGGAGGCGGATACGAGCAGTACTTC; CDR3aa: CASSRQGGGGYEQYF
abundance: -; d_gene: TRBD1; j_gene: TRBJ1-2; v_gene: TRBV11-2; CDR3nt: TGTGCCAGCAGCTCTAGCTGGGTCAGGGGGCGTCTTAACTATGGCTACACCTTC; CDR3aa: CASSSSWVRGRLNYGYTF
abundance: few; d_gene: -; j_gene: TRBJ2-2; v_gene: TRBV25-1; CDR3nt: TGTGCCACCCAAAGGGGTGGTAGGGCCGGGGAGCTGTTTTTT; CDR3aa: CATQRGGRAGELFF
abundance: -; d_gene: TRBD2; j_gene: TRBJ2-1; v_gene: TRBV6-4; CDR3nt: TGTGCCAGTCGGCCTAGCGGGGGGGTCAGGAATGAGCAGTTCTTC; CDR3aa: CASRPSGGVRNEQFF
abundance: few; d_gene: -; j_gene: TRBJ2-2; v_gene: TRBV6-6; CDR3nt: TGTGCCAGCAACCAACAGGGAGTCGGGGAGCTGTTTTTT; CDR3aa: CASNQQGVGELFF
abundance: few; d_gene: -; j_gene: TRBJ2-5; v_gene: TRBV5-1; CDR3nt: TGCGCCAGCAGCTTGGGTAGGGGAGGAGAGACCCAGTACTTC; CDR3aa: CASSLGRGGETQYF
abundance: -; d_gene: -; j_gene: TRBJ2-1; v_gene: TRBV29-1; CDR3nt: TGCAGCGTTGCCGGGTCCTACAATGAGCAGTTCTTC; CDR3aa: CSVAGSYNEQFF
abundance: many; d_gene: TRBD2; j_gene: TRBJ2-3; v_gene: TRBV7-2; CDR3nt: TGTGCCAGCAGCCGCGGGGGGGATACGCAGTATTTT; CDR3aa: CASSRGGDTQYF
abundance: -; d_gene: -; j_gene: TRBJ1-2; v_gene: TRBV28; CDR3nt: TGTGCCAGCAGTTTGTCGCAGTTTTATGGCTACACCTTC; CDR3aa: CASSLSQFYGYTF
abundance: -; d_gene: TRBD1; j_gene: TRBJ2-2; v_gene: TRBV4-2; CDR3nt: TGTGCCAGCAGCCAAGACAGGGGGTTAGGCTCCGGGGAGCTGTTTTTT; CDR3aa: CASSQDRGLGSGELFF
abundance: few; d_gene: -; j_gene: TRBJ1-5; v_gene: TRBV6-1; CDR3nt: TGTGCCAGCAGTGAAGGGCAGGCTGGGCAGCCCCAGCATTTT; CDR3aa: CASSEGQAGQPQHF
abundance: -; d_gene: TRBD1; j_gene: TRBJ2-4; v_gene: TRBV7-2; CDR3nt: TGTGCCAGCAGCGACAGGGATAGCATTCAGTACTTC; CDR3aa: CASSDRDSIQYF